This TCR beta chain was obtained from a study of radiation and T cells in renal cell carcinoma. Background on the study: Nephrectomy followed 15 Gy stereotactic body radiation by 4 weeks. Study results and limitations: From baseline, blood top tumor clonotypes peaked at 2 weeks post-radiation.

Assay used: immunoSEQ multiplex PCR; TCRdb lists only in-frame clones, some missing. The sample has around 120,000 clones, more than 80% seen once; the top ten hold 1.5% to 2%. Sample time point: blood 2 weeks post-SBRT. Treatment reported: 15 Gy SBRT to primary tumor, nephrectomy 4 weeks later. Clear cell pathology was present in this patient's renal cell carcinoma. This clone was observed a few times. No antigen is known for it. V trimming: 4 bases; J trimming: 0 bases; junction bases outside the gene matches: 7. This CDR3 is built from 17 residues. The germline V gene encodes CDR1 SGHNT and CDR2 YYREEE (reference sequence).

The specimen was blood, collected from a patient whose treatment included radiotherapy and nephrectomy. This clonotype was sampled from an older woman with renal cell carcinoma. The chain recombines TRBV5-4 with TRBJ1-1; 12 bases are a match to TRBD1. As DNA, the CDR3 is TGTGCCAGCAGCCTAGGGACAGGGGGCGGTCTGAACACTGAAGCTTTCTTT. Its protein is CASSLGTGGGLNTEAFF. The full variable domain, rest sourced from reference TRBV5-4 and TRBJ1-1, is ETGVTQSPTHLIKTRGQQVTLRCSSQSGHNTVSWYQQALGQGPQFIFQYYREEENGRGNFPPRFSGLQFPNYSSELNVNALELDDSALYLCASSLGTGGGLNTEAFFGQGTRLTVV.